Sequencing of this T cell receptor (beta chain) was carried out in a study of PD-1 blockade in classical Hodgkin lymphoma. Every patient relapsed after autologous stem cell transplantation, and brentuximab vedotin exposure varied. Reported best responses ranged across complete response, partial response or progressive disease. Of note for this clone: Antigen specificity is unknown.

Clones were read by immunoSEQ multiplex PCR, and TCRdb kept only the in-frame ones, dropping some. The sample records some 65,000 clones, 70% to 75% being singletons. General study points: Complete responders entered with baseline diversity on par with newly diagnosed patients, the results showed. By C4D1 there was a significant rise in CD4+ TCR diversity but not in CD8+ TCR diversity.

From germline, CDR1 is MNHEY and CDR2 SVGAGI. This CDR3 has 14 residues. The V and J ends lost 5 bases and 3 bases respectively, with 14 bases between them. The receptor comes from a human donor with classical Hodgkin lymphoma. Sequences were derived from peripheral blood mononuclear cells (PBMCs), sampled before the second cycle of nivolumab. The rearrangement uses TRBV6-5 and TRBJ2-7; the D gene could be TRBD1 or TRBD2 (5 bases each). The CDR3 nucleotides are TGTGCCAGCAGTGAAAGGGGAGACTACTACGAGCAGTACTTC. Protein sequence: CASSERGDYYEQYF.